This T cell receptor beta chain was obtained from a study of CD8+CD57+ T cells in acquired aplastic anemia. At least ten counts were recorded for this clonotype. The antigen is not known. Overall study results and limits: Between the patient and control groups, CD8+ Simpson's diversity did not differ significantly. The same twenty-nine CD8+ CDR3 sequences occurred in patients and in controls.

Sequencing was done on patients that had shown CD8+CD57+ cell expansion by flow cytometry. Patients uniformly had severe acquired aplastic anemia. Blood was sampled before the patients had received any therapy. Investigators profiled TCR beta VDJ and CDR3 from genomic DNA template. One entry per CDR3 protein results from TCRdb running MiXCR on the reads. Of around 220,000 distinct CDR3 sequences listed, about half are singletons. The clonotype originates from a human donor with aplastic anemia. Input material: sorted CD4+, CD8+, or CD8+CD57+ T cells (not recorded which) from PBMCs.

The CDR3 loop is CASSESVKDSYEQYF. The CDR3 DNA is TGTGCCAGCAGTGAATCGGTGAAGGACTCCTACGAGCAGTACTTC. The chain recombines TRBV25-1 with TRBJ2-7; D is unclear. The CDR3 covers 15 residues. In germline, CDR1 is MGHDK, CDR2 SYGVNS. Trimming removed 1 base from V and 0 bases from J, with 10 bases in between.